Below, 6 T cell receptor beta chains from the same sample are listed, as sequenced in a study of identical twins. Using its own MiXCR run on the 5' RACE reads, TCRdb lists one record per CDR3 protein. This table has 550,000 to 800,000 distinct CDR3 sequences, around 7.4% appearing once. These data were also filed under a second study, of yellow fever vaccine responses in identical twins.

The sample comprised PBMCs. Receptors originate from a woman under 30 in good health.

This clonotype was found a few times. The CDR3 DNA is TGCGCCAGCGGACCGGGACAGGGGAATGAGCAGTTCTTC. Encoded protein: CASGPGQGNEQFF. J is TRBJ2-1 and V is TRBV5-1, with 10 positions matching TRBD1. V lost 7 bases and J lost 7; bases outside the gene matches: 5. This CDR3 contains 13 residues. Germline lookup yields CDR1 SGHRS and CDR2 YFSETQ.

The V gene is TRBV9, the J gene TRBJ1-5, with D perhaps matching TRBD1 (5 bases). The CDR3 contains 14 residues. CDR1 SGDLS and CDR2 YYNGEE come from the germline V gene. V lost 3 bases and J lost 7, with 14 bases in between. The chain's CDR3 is CASSASQGGQPQHF. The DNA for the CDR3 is TGTGCCAGCAGCGCTTCTCAGGGAGGACAGCCCCAGCATTTT.

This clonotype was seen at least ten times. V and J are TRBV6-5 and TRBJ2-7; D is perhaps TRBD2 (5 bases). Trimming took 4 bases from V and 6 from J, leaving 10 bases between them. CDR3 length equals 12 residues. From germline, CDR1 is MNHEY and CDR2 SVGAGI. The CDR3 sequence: CASSSVTSEQYF. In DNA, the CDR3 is TGTGCCAGCAGTTCGGTTACTAGCGAGCAGTACTTC.

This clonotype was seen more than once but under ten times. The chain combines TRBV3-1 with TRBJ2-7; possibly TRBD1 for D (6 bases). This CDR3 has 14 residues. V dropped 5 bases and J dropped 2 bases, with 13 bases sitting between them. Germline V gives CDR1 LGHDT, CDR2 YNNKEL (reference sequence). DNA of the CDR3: TGTGCCAGCAGCTTAGGGACATCCCCCTACGAGCAGTACTTC. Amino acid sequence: CASSLGTSPYEQYF.

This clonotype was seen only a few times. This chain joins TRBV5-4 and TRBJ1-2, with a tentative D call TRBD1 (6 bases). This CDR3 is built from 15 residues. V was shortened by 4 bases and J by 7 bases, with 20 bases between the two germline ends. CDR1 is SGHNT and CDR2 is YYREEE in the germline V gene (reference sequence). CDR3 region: CASSMRTAHQAGYTF. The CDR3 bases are TGTGCCAGCAGCATGCGGACAGCCCATCAAGCTGGCTACACCTTC.

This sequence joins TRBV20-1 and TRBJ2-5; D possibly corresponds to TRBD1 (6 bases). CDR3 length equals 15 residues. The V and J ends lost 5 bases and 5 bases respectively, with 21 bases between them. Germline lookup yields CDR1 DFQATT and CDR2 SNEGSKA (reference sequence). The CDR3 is CSAPKLGGKEETQYF. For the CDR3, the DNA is TGCAGTGCTCCAAAGTTAGGGGGAAAGGAGGAGACCCAGTACTTC.